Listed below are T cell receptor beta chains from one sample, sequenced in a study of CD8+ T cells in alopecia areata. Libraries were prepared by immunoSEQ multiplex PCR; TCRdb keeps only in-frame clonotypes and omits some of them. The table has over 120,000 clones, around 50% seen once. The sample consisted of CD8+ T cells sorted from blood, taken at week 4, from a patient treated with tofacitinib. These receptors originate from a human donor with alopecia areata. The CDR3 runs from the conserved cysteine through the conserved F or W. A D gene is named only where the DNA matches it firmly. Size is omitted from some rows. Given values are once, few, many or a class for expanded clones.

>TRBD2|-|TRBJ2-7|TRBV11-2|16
CASSLDRGVPSYEQYF
TGTGCCAGCAGCTTAGATCGGGGGGTGCCTTCCTACGAGCAGTACTTC
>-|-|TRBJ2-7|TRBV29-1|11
CSGKGLYEQYF
TGCAGCGGCAAGGGACTTTACGAGCAGTACTTC
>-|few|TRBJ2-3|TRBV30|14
CAWSEGLGTDTQYF
TGTGCCTGGAGTGAAGGGTTGGGCACAGATACGCAGTATTTT
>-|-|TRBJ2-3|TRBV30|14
CAWSNGGITDTQYF
TGTGCCTGGAGTAACGGGGGTATCACAGATACGCAGTATTTT
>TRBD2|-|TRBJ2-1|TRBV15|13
CASRLAGYDEQFF
TGTGCCTCCAGACTAGCGGGGTATGATGAGCAGTTCTTC
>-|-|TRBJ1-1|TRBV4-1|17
CASSLSGREGGNTEAFF
TGCGCCAGCAGCCTGTCTGGACGTGAGGGGGGGAACACTGAAGCTTTCTTT
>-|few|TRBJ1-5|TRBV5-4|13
CASSREGNQPQHF
TGTGCCAGCAGCCGGGAGGGGAATCAGCCCCAGCATTTT
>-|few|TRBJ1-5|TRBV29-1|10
CSVGSQPQHF
TGCAGCGTTGGATCCCAGCCCCAGCATTTT
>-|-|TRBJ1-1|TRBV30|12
CAWTQGNTEAFF
TGTGCCTGGACCCAGGGTAACACTGAAGCTTTCTTT
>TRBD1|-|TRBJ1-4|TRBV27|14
CASQPGQGHEKLFF
TGTGCCAGTCAACCGGGACAGGGGCATGAAAAACTGTTTTTT